This T cell receptor (beta chain) was recovered during a study of OX40 agonist ivuxolimab in advanced cancers. Looked up from germline, CDR1 is SGHTA and CDR2 is FQGNSA. The CDR3 is 16 residues long. V was shortened by 1 base and J by 2 bases, with 12 bases between the two germline ends. Method: immunoSEQ multiplex PCR; TCRdb's copy keeps in-frame clones and lacks some. The top ten clones hold around 6.9% of a sample with about 68,000 clones, about 82% of them seen once. In the case of this clone: Likely a read error: the CDR3 ends without its conserved phenylalanine or tryptophan.

The receptor comes from an adult with an advanced solid tumor such as melanoma, head and neck, liver or kidney cancer. This sequence joins TRBV7-2 and TRBJ1-5; D gene ambiguous. The sample consisted of CD4+ or CD8+ T cells sorted from blood, taken in a trial of the OX40 agonist ivuxolimab. CDR3 amino acids: CASSLVQASGNQPQHL. CDR3 bases: TGTGCCAGCAGCTTAGTCCAGGCCTCGGGCAATCAGCCCCAGCATCTT.